The next 15 T cell receptor beta chains were all read from a single sample in a study of response to subunit inactivated influenza vaccine listed by TCRdb under 2018. Library preparation employed RT-PCR. Sequencing instrument: Illumina HiSeq 2500. Clones were called with MiXCR by TCRdb after fastp trimmed the public reads at Q25, and only in-frame beta chains were retained. Every distinct CDR3 protein forms one entry, paired with its most common genes and DNA. This sample has about 170,000 distinct CDR3 sequences in its table, and around 12% of those were observed once. The top ten clonotypes cover about 29% of the sample. The data also belong to a second study, concerning T cells expressing NK-cell markers. The second source states: 5'RACE template switching, by which a universal primer site and unique molecular identifiers were added, was used to make TCR beta cDNA libraries.

Sequenced material: CD8+ T cells sorted from PBMCs, taken about 13 days after vaccination. The receptor set was obtained from a middle-aged man who received an inactivated influenza vaccine. Donor details come from another sample of the same person, matched by shared clones.

The V call is TRBV2, the J call TRBJ2-7, with TRBD2 as a possible D gene (7 bases). The germline V gene encodes CDR1 SNHLY and CDR2 FYNNEI. The length of the CDR3 is 13 residues. With 9 bases removed from V and 6 bases from J, the gap between germline ends came to 18 bases. DNA of the CDR3: TGTGCCAGACAAACGGGGGCTAGCGGCGAGCAGTACTTC. Protein: CARQTGASGEQYF. Full variable domain (outside the CDR3, taken from reference TRBV2 and TRBJ2-7): EPEVTQTPSHQVTQMGQEVILRCVPISNHLYFYWYRQILGQKVEFLVSFYNNEISEKSEIFDDQFSVERPDGSNFTLKIRSTKLEDSAMYFCARQTGASGEQYFGPGTRLTVT.

This clonotype came up a few times. The chain is built from TRBV24-1 and TRBJ2-3; 7 nucleotides agree with TRBD2. The V and J ends lost 1 base and 2 bases, in that order; junction bases with no gene match: 2. The germline gives CDR1 KGHDR, CDR2 SFDVKD. CDR3 length: 15 residues. The CDR3 reads CATSDLREVTDTQYF. The CDR3 nucleotides read TGTGCCACCAGTGATTTACGGGAGGTCACAGATACGCAGTATTTT.

This clonotype has just a few counts. This rearrangement joins TRBV4-2 to TRBJ2-7; either TRBD1 or TRBD2 may fit D (5 bases each). Per germline, CDR1 LGHNA and CDR2 YNFKEQ. The CDR3 spans 16 residues. The V gene lost 4 bases and the J gene lost 0 bases, with 16 bases spanning the gap. The CDR3 loop reads CASSPAGTSYSYEQYF. DNA of the CDR3: TGTGCCAGCAGCCCCGCCGGGACCTCCTACTCCTACGAGCAGTACTTC.

The V gene is TRBV3-1, the J gene TRBJ2-1, with D unresolved. This CDR3 spans 14 amino acids. V shed 4 bases and J shed 4 bases, with 11 bases lying between them. The V gene's germline CDR1 is LGHDT and CDR2 YNNKEL (reference sequence). DNA of the CDR3: TGTGCCAGCAGCCCATGGACGGAGTACAATGAGCAGTTCTTC. It is translated as CASSPWTEYNEQFF.

The table lists this clonotype with a few counts. J is TRBJ2-7 and V is TRBV7-2; tentatively, D is TRBD2 (6 bases). Looked up from germline, CDR1 is SGHTA and CDR2 is FQGNSA. Trimming pared 5 bases from V and 3 bases from J, leaving 20 bases between. The CDR3 sequence is 16 residues long. The DNA of the CDR3 is TGTGCCAGCAGCCCAATCGACCGGGACTGGGACTACGAGCAGTACTTC. This encodes CASSPIDRDWDYEQYF.

The DNA for the CDR3 is TGTGCCACCAGCAGAGATGGGGGGAGCCTTGAGACCCAGTACTTC. Amino acid sequence: CATSRDGGSLETQYF. The chain has TRBV15 and TRBJ2-5; D perhaps matches TRBD2 (6 bases). This CDR3 is 15 amino acids long. The V and J ends lost 0 bases and 5 bases respectively, with 13 bases between them. The V gene's germline CDR1 is LNHNV and CDR2 YYDKDF (reference sequence). The whole variable domain, filled in from reference TRBV15 and TRBJ2-5, reads DAMVIQNPRYQVTQFGKPVTLSCSQTLNHNVMYWYQQKSSQAPKLLFHYYDKDFNNEADTPDNFQSRRPNTSFCFLDIRSPGLGDTAMYLCATSRDGGSLETQYFGPGTRLLVL.

The V call is TRBV5-1, the J call TRBJ2-5, with D uncertain. The germline V gene encodes CDR1 SGHRS and CDR2 YFSETQ. V lost 0 bases and J lost 5, with 11 bases in between. This CDR3 is 14 amino acids long. The CDR3 sequence: CASSLVESRETQYF. CDR3 sequence (DNA): TGCGCCAGCAGCTTGGTTGAGAGTCGGGAGACCCAGTACTTC.

V usage is TRBV28 and J usage is TRBJ2-2, with 10 nucleotides matching TRBD2. Trimming removed 1 base from V and 6 bases from J; junction bases left unmatched: 11. CDR1 MDHEN and CDR2 SYDVKM come from the germline V gene. This CDR3 has 18 amino acids. The CDR3 is CASSLLGLAGVGPGELFF. DNA of the CDR3: TGTGCCAGCAGTTTATTGGGGCTAGCGGGAGTGGGTCCCGGGGAGCTGTTTTTT.

The genes are TRBV7-2 and TRBJ2-5; possible D gene TRBD1, 5 bases. The germline gives CDR1 SGHTA, CDR2 FQGNSA. The CDR3 runs 14 residues. Trimming removed 1 base at V and 10 bases at J, with 16 bases between. The CDR3 is CASSLGLAGWNQYF. CDR3 DNA sequence: TGTGCCAGCAGCTTAGGGTTGGCAGGGTGGAACCAGTACTTC.

This clonotype was counted once. The chain employs TRBV11-1 and TRBJ1-2; unclear D gene. CDR1 and CDR2 (germline): SGHAT, FQDESV (reference sequence). The length of the CDR3 is 13 residues. Deletions cut 5 bases from V and 7 bases from J, with 14 bases between. The DNA of the CDR3 is TGTGCCAGCAGCCCCGGGCTAATCTGTGGCTACACCTTC. This translates into CASSPGLICGYTF. Supplemented by reference TRBV11-1 and TRBJ1-2, the full variable domain reads EAEVAQSPRYKITEKSQAVAFWCDPISGHATLYWYRQILGQGPELLVQFQDESVVDDSQLPKDRFSAERLKGVDSTLKIQPAELGDSAMYLCASSPGLICGYTFGSGTRLTVV.

The rearrangement joins TRBV7-3 to TRBJ2-1; a weak D match, TRBD2 (6 bases). Germline V gene lookup returns CDR1 SGHTA and CDR2 FQGTGA. This CDR3 has 15 amino acids. V was pared by 4 bases and J by 9 bases, with 19 bases between. The CDR3 DNA reads TGTGCCAGCAGCTCAGGTTTTTCTAGCGACGGTGAGCAGTTCTTC. This sequence encodes CASSSGFSSDGEQFF.

This chain connects TRBV5-6 to TRBJ2-7, with 8 bases aligning to TRBD2. Looked up from germline, CDR1 is SGHDT and CDR2 is YYEEEE. V lost 4 bases to trimming and J lost 3 bases; unmatched junction nucleotides: 6. The CDR3 is 14 amino acids. The CDR3 reads CASSVGGGRYEQYF. In DNA form, the CDR3 reads TGTGCCAGCAGCGTCGGGGGGGGTCGCTACGAGCAGTACTTC.

In this sample, this clonotype turned up a few times. The rearrangement links TRBV18 to TRBJ2-7; 15 bases match TRBD2. CDR1 KGHSH and CDR2 LQKENI come from the germline V gene. This CDR3 has 15 amino acids. With V trimmed by 6 bases and J by 3 bases, 3 bases remained unmatched. The CDR3 sequence: CASSPGLAGGYEQYF. The CDR3 DNA reads TGTGCCAGCTCTCCGGGACTAGCGGGAGGCTACGAGCAGTACTTC.

The chain uses TRBV9 and TRBJ2-1; 9 bases are shared with TRBD2. The V segment lost 3 bases and the J segment 4 bases; nucleotides outside the gene matches: 14. This CDR3 spans 18 amino acids. Germline CDR1 reads SGDLS; CDR2 reads YYNGEE. CDR3 amino acids: CASSAASGAAPRYNEQFF. CDR3 nucleotide sequence: TGTGCCAGCAGCGCGGCTAGCGGGGCGGCCCCTAGATACAATGAGCAGTTCTTC.

V is TRBV7-9 and J is TRBJ1-6; unclear D gene. Germline V gene lookup returns CDR1 SEHNR and CDR2 FQNEAQ (reference sequence). V was clipped by 0 bases and J by 9 bases, with 15 bases between them. The CDR3 is 16 residues long. The CDR3 loop reads CASSLAPMAAGSPLHF. The CDR3 DNA follows: TGTGCCAGCAGCTTAGCGCCGATGGCAGCAGGTTCACCCCTCCACTTT.